This TCR beta chain originates from a study of blood T cell repertoires in COVID-19. Overall study context: Sites in the United States, Italy and Spain provided acute and convalescent COVID-19 samples. Nucleic acid was either cDNA or gDNA, and it came from T cells, B-cell-depleted T cells, or PBMCs.

Trimming removed 6 bases from V and 3 bases from J; junction bases left unmatched: 3. CDR3 size: 13 residues. The germline V gene has CDR1 SNHLY and CDR2 FYNNEI. In the authors' methods: Using reference gene primer amplification, nucleated cell counts were estimated. Using immunoSEQ multiplex PCR, the repertoire was profiled, and TCRdb retains in-frame clones only, with some absent. V, J and clone size reflect that table, while D and trimming were determined from the DNA. The sample includes under 300,000 clones, over 80% of them seen just once. The specimen sequenced was peripheral blood. The TCR comes from a man in his 60s who had recovered from COVID-19. The chain uses TRBV2 and TRBJ1-2, with 8 bases fitting TRBD1. The DNA of the CDR3 is TGTGCCAGCAGGTTACAGGGGGACTATGGCTACACCTTC. The encoded protein is CASRLQGDYGYTF.